One and the same sample provided the 23 T cell receptor beta chains below, sequenced in a study of technical replicates of blood from several donors. Sequenced by immunoSEQ multiplex PCR; TCRdb stores in-frame clones only, minus some. The table records tens of thousands of clones, roughly 94% of them present only once. The sample comprised T cells isolated from PBMCs. The receptors stem from a human donor in good health.

The V gene is TRBV19, the J gene TRBJ2-7, with 8 bases fitting TRBD2. CDR3 length equals 17 residues. CDR1 LNHDA and CDR2 SQIVND come from the germline V gene (reference sequence). V lost 3 bases and J lost 5; bases outside the gene matches: 15. The CDR3 sequence: CASSIRSAGGPLDEQYF. CDR3 DNA: TGTGCCAGTAGTATCCGGTCCGCGGGAGGTCCTCTAGACGAGCAGTACTTC.

The chain combines TRBV27 with TRBJ1-4; D is undetermined. The V gene lost 5 bases and the J gene lost 7 bases, with 11 bases spanning the gap. Germline CDR1 and CDR2: MNHEY and SMNVEV (reference sequence). The CDR3 has 13 amino acids. The CDR3 DNA is TGTGCCAGCAGTGAGACTACATTTGAAAAACTGTTTTTT. It encodes CASSETTFEKLFF.

This clone was detected only once. This sequence joins TRBV29-1 and TRBJ2-5; possible D gene TRBD1, 5 bases. The CDR3 is made up of 12 amino acids. V gave up 7 bases and J gave up 7 bases, with 16 bases separating them. Germline CDR1 and CDR2: SQVTM and ANQGSEA. The CDR3 spells CSGGPSGGTQYF. The CDR3 nucleotides read TGCAGCGGGGGCCCCTCAGGCGGGACCCAGTACTTC.

The rearrangement joins TRBV28 to TRBJ2-7, with TRBD1 identical over 10 bases. There are 15 residues in the CDR3. Germline trimming cut 5 bases from V and 5 bases from J; bases unmatched to any gene: 9. Germline loops: CDR1 MDHEN, CDR2 SYDVKM. This CDR3 is CASSPRGQGSHEQYF. CDR3 sequence (DNA): TGTGCCAGCAGTCCCCGGGGACAGGGGTCCCACGAGCAGTACTTC.

The CDR3 nucleotides read TGTGCCAGCAGCGACCTAGGAGGGTATAATGAGCAGTTCTTC. Its translation: CASSDLGGYNEQFF. This rearrangement joins TRBV9 to TRBJ2-1; tentatively, D is TRBD2 (6 bases). This CDR3 is built from 14 residues. V shed 3 bases and J shed 7 bases, with 14 bases lying between them. Per germline, CDR1 SGDLS and CDR2 YYNGEE.

The V call is TRBV7-9, the J call TRBJ1-1, with 7 bases matching TRBD1. The CDR3 consists of 14 residues. Germline assignment: CDR1 SEHNR and CDR2 FQNEAQ (reference sequence). V lost 2 bases to trimming and J lost 2 bases; unmatched junction nucleotides: 2. The CDR3 nucleotides are TGTGCCAGCAGCTTACAGGGGGAAAACACTGAAGCTTTCTTT. Translation: CASSLQGENTEAFF.

V usage is TRBV11-2 and J usage is TRBJ2-7; 8 nucleotides match TRBD2. V lost 3 bases and J lost 2; bases outside the gene matches: 3. The CDR3 consists of 14 residues. Per germline, CDR1 SGHAT and CDR2 FQNNGV. In nucleotides, the CDR3 is TGTGCCAGCAGCTTCGGGGGGGTTACCTACGAGCAGTACTTC. It is translated as CASSFGGVTYEQYF.

The gene calls are TRBV10-3 and TRBJ2-1; 7 nucleotides match TRBD2. CDR3 length: 16 amino acids. Germline V gene data show CDR1 as ENHRY and CDR2 as SYGVKD. Trimming took 0 bases from V and 6 from J; bases not matched to a gene: 8. The CDR3 DNA sequence: TGTGCCATCAGTGAGTCTGTGGGGGAGGGCTTCAATGAGCAGTTCTTC. It is translated as CAISESVGEGFNEQFF.

The rearrangement joins TRBV11-3 to TRBJ2-1; 9 bases agree with TRBD2. Looked up from germline, CDR1 is SGHNT and CDR2 is YENEEA. The CDR3 runs 17 residues. V shed 5 bases and J 8 bases; nucleotides not matched to a gene: 16. The CDR3 protein is CASSEPLAGGPRDEQFF. As DNA, the CDR3 is TGTGCCAGCAGCGAACCACTAGCGGGTGGGCCGAGAGATGAGCAGTTCTTC.

V is TRBV29-1 and J is TRBJ2-7; D ambiguous. Germline CDR1 is SQVTM and CDR2 is ANQGSEA. V gave up 0 bases and J gave up 7 bases, with 7 bases separating them. This CDR3 is built from 11 residues. The CDR3 here is CSVEDLGEQYF. CDR3 DNA: TGCAGCGTTGAAGATCTCGGGGAGCAGTACTTC.

The chain joins TRBV11-3 to TRBJ2-5, with TRBD2 matching 12 bases. CDR1 is SGHNT, CDR2 YENEEA, per germline. The junction had 2 bases not matched to a gene; V was cut back by 2 bases and J by 4 bases. The CDR3 length is 15 residues. The CDR3 region is CASSLPLAGGETQYF. The CDR3 coding sequence is TGTGCCAGCAGCTTACCACTAGCGGGAGGAGAGACCCAGTACTTC.

The rearrangement links TRBV20-1 to TRBJ1-1; D is unclear. Between the trimmed V and J ends, which lost 7 bases and 1 base, there was a span of 4 bases. This CDR3 is 10 amino acids long. Germline V gives CDR1 DFQATT, CDR2 SNEGSKA (reference sequence). The CDR3 sequence: CSGANTEAFF. CDR3 bases: TGCAGTGGGGCGAACACTGAAGCTTTCTTT.

The chain couples TRBV6-5 to TRBJ2-7; 7 nucleotides agree with TRBD1. CDR1 and CDR2 (germline): MNHEY, SVGAGI. The CDR3 totals 13 residues. Trimming at V came to 6 bases and at J to 3 bases, leaving 5 bases not matched to a gene. The CDR3 loop is CASSLDRVYEQYF. For the CDR3, the DNA is TGTGCCAGCAGCCTTGACAGGGTCTACGAGCAGTACTTC.

The chain links TRBV27 to TRBJ1-5; a possible D gene is TRBD1 (6 bases). CDR3 length: 16 residues. CDR1 and CDR2 from the germline V gene are MNHEY and SMNVEV (reference sequence). The V end was cut by 2 bases, the J end by 4 bases, with 15 bases between. The CDR3 protein is CASSLPPDRINQPQHF. The DNA of the CDR3 is TGTGCCAGCAGTTTACCCCCTGACAGGATAAATCAGCCCCAGCATTTT.

For this clone: At one of its ends the junction is not consistent with the germline gene, which may arise from a read error. The chain joins TRBV7-7 to TRBJ1-2; 9 bases map to TRBD1. There are 15 residues in the CDR3. The germline gives CDR1 SSHAT, CDR2 FNYEAQ (reference sequence). CDR3 DNA: TGTGCCAGCAGCTTAACAGGGACAGGGAACTATGACTACACCTTC. It translates to CASSLTGTGNYDYTF.

The chain uses TRBV30 and TRBJ2-1, with D possibly being TRBD2 (7 bases). The CDR3 is 15 residues long. Trimming pared 2 bases from V and 5 bases from J, leaving 16 bases between. Germline CDR1 and CDR2: GTSNPN and SVGIG (reference sequence). The CDR3 DNA reads TGTGCCTGGAGTAGGGGGGGAGGATCGAACAATGAGCAGTTCTTC. Translated: CAWSRGGGSNNEQFF.

J is TRBJ2-7 and V is TRBV7-9; D is possibly TRBD1 (6 bases). Trimming removed 1 base at V and 7 bases at J, with 8 bases between. Germline V gene lookup returns CDR1 SEHNR and CDR2 FQNEAQ (reference sequence). The CDR3 sequence is 12 residues long. CDR3 DNA: TGTGCCAGCAGCTTAGGAGGGGGAGAGCAGTACTTC. Its translation is CASSLGGGEQYF. The full variable domain, its missing parts supplied by reference TRBV7-9 and TRBJ2-7, is DTGVSQNPRHKITKRGQNVTFRCDPISEHNRLYWYRQTLGQGPEFLTYFQNEAQLEKSRLLSDRFSAERPKGSFSTLEIQRTEQGDSAMYLCASSLGGGEQYFGPGTRLTVT.

This chain connects TRBV2 to TRBJ1-4; D gene unclear. This CDR3 is built from 14 residues. In germline, CDR1 is SNHLY, CDR2 FYNNEI. The V and J ends lost 1 base and 13 bases respectively, with 16 bases between them. CDR3 region: CASSEVGLPELLFF. CDR3 in DNA: TGTGCCAGCAGTGAAGTAGGACTGCCTGAGTTACTGTTTTTT.

The rearrangement links TRBV27 to TRBJ2-1; possible D gene TRBD2, 6 bases. Germline CDR1 is MNHEY and CDR2 is SMNVEV (reference sequence). With 6 bases removed from V and 2 bases from J, the gap between germline ends came to 17 bases. The CDR3 runs to 16 residues. The CDR3 loop reads CASRLAGGSTYNEQFF. CDR3 nucleotides: TGTGCCAGCAGACTAGCCGGGGGTAGTACCTACAATGAGCAGTTCTTC.

The V gene is TRBV6-5, the J gene TRBJ1-2; 9 bases map to TRBD1. The CDR3 runs to 15 residues. Germline CDR1 MNHEY, CDR2 SVGAGI. V lost 5 bases, J lost 4 bases, and 8 bases stayed unmatched. The CDR3 DNA follows: TGTGCCAGCAGTCTAACAGGGGGCGAGATCTATGGCTACACCTTC. This encodes CASSLTGGEIYGYTF.

The chain employs TRBV29-1 and TRBJ2-2, with a tentative D call TRBD1 (6 bases). CDR3 length equals 15 residues. Germline values: CDR1 SQVTM, CDR2 ANQGSEA. V lost 4 bases and J 1 base, leaving 13 bases between the germline ends. CDR3 nucleotide sequence: TGCAGCGTTGCGGGACACACTTGGAACACCGGGGAGCTGTTTTTT. It specifies CSVAGHTWNTGELFF.

This rearrangement joins TRBV19 to TRBJ1-1, with D maybe TRBD1 (5 bases). Trimming left V 10 bases short and J 1 base short, with 13 bases between. From germline, CDR1 is LNHDA and CDR2 SQIVND (reference sequence). CDR3 length: 13 residues. The CDR3 region has the DNA TGTGCCACCATTACCGGGGGGAACACTGAAGCTTTCTTT. It translates to CATITGGNTEAFF.

The rearrangement links TRBV4-2 to TRBJ2-3, with a tentative D call TRBD2 (6 bases). From germline, CDR1 is LGHNA and CDR2 YNFKEQ. CDR3 length equals 17 residues. Trimming removed 0 bases at V and 2 bases at J, with 15 bases between. The CDR3 DNA sequence: TGTGCCAGCAGCCAAGAAGGTAGCGGAGCCGTCACAGATACGCAGTATTTT. Amino acid sequence: CASSQEGSGAVTDTQYF.